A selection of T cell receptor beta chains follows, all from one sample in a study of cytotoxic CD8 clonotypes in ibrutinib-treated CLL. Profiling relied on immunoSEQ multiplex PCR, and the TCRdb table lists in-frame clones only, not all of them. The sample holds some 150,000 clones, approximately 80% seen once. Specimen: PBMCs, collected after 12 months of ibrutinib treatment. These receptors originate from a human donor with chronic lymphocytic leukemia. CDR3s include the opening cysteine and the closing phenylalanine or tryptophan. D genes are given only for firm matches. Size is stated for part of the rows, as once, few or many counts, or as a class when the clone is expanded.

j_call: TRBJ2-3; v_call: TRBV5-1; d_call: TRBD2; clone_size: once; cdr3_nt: TGCGCCAGCAGCTTGGGACTAGCGGGCACAGATACGCAGTATTTT; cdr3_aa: CASSLGLAGTDTQYF
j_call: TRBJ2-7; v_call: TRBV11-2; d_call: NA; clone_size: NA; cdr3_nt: TGTGCCAGCAGCATCCGGGGTTCATACGAGCAGTACTTC; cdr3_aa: CASSIRGSYEQYF
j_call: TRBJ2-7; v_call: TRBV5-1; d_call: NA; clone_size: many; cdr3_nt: TGCGCCAGCAGCATGGCCCTAGCCTACGAGCAGTACTTC; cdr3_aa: CASSMALAYEQYF
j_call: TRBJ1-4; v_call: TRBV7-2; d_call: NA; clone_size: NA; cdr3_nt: TGTGCCAGCAGCACGCACGAGAAGGGCTCCGGAAAACTGTTTTTT; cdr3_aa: CASSTHEKGSGKLFF
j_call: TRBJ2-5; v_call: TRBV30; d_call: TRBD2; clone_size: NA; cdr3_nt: TGTGCCAAAGCGGGGGGGCCGGGAGAGACCCAGTACTTC; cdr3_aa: CAKAGGPGETQYF
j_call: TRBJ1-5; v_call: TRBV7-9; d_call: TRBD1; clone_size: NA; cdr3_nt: TGTGCCAGCAGCTTAGGACAGGGGGTCAATCAGCCCCAGCATTTT; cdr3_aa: CASSLGQGVNQPQHF
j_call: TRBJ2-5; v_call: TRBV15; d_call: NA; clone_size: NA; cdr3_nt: TGTGCCACCAGCACGACGGGCGGCGAGACCCAGTACTTC; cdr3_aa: CATSTTGGETQYF
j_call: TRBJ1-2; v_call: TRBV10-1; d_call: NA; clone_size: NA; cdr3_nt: TGCGCCAGCAGTTACTCACAGGCTAACTATGGCTACACCTTC; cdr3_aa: CASSYSQANYGYTF
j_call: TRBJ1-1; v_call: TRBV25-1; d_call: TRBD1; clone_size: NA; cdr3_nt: TGTGCCAGCAGTCGAGGGGGCTACACTGAAGCTTTCTTT; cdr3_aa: CASSRGGYTEAFF
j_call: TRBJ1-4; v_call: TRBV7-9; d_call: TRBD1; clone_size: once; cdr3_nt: TGTGCCAGCAGTGGGCCGGGACAGGGGAATGAAAAACTGTTTTTT; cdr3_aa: CASSGPGQGNEKLFF
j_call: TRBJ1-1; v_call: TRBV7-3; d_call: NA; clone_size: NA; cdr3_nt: TGTGCCAGCAGCTTAACGGGGAACACTGAAGCTTTCTTT; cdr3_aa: CASSLTGNTEAFF
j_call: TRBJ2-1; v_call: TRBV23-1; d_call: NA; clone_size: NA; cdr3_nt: TGCGCCAGCAGTCCCGTGGGCCCCTACAATGAGCAGTTCTTC; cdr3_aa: CASSPVGPYNEQFF